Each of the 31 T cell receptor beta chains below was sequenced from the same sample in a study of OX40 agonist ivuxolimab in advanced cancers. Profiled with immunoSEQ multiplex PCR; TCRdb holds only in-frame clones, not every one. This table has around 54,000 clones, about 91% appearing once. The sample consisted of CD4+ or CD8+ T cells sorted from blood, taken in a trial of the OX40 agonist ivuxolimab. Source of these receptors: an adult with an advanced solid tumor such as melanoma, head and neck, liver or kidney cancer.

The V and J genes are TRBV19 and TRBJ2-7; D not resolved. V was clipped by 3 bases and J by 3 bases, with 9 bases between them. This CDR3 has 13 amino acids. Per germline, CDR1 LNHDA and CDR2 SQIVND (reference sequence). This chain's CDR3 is CASSIAEYYEQYF. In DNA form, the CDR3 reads TGTGCCAGTAGTATTGCGGAGTACTACGAGCAGTACTTC.

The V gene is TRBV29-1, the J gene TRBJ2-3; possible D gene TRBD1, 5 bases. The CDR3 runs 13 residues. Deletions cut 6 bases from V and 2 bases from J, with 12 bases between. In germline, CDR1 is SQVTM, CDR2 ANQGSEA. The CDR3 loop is CSVSTDTTDTQYF. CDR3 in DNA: TGCAGCGTCTCGACAGATACCACAGATACGCAGTATTTT.

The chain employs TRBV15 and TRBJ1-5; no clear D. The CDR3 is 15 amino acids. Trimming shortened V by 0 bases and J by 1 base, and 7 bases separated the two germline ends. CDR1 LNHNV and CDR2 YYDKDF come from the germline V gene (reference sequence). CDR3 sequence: CATSRDRWSNQPQHF. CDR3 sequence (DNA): TGTGCCACCAGCAGAGATCGTTGGAGCAATCAGCCCCAGCATTTT. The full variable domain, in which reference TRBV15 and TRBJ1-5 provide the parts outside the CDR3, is DAMVIQNPRYQVTQFGKPVTLSCSQTLNHNVMYWYQQKSSQAPKLLFHYYDKDFNNEADTPDNFQSRRPNTSFCFLDIRSPGLGDTAMYLCATSRDRWSNQPQHFGDGTRLSIL.

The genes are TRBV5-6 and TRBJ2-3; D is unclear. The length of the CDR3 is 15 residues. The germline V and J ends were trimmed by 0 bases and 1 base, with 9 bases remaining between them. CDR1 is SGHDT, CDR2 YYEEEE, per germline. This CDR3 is CASSLVRQGTDTQYF. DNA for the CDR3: TGTGCCAGCAGCTTGGTAAGGCAAGGCACAGATACGCAGTATTTT.

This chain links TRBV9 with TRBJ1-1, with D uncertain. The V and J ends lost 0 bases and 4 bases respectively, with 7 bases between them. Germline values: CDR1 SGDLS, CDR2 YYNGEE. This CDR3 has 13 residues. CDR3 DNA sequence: TGTGCCAGCAGCGTAGGCCAGAGCACTGAAGCTTTCTTT. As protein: CASSVGQSTEAFF. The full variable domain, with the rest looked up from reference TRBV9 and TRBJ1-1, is DSGVTQTPKHLITATGQRVTLRCSPRSGDLSVYWYQQSLDQGLQFLIQYYNGEERAKGNILERFSAQQFPDLHSELNLSSLELGDSALYFCASSVGQSTEAFFGQGTRLTVV.

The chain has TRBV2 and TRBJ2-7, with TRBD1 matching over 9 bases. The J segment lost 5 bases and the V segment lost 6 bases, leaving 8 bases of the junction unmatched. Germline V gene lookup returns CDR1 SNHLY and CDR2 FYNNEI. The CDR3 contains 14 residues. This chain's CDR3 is CASSRTGEWDEQYF. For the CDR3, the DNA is TGTGCCAGCAGCAGGACAGGGGAGTGGGACGAGCAGTACTTC. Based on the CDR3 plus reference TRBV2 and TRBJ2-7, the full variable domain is EPEVTQTPSHQVTQMGQEVILRCVPISNHLYFYWYRQILGQKVEFLVSFYNNEISEKSEIFDDQFSVERPDGSNFTLKIRSTKLEDSAMYFCASSRTGEWDEQYFGPGTRLTVT.

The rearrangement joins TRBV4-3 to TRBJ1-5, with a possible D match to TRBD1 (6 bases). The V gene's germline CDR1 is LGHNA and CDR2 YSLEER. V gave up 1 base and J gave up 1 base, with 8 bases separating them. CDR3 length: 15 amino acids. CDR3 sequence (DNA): TGCGCCAGCAGCCAAGTAGGGGGAAGCAATCAGCCCCAGCATTTT. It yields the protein CASSQVGGSNQPQHF.

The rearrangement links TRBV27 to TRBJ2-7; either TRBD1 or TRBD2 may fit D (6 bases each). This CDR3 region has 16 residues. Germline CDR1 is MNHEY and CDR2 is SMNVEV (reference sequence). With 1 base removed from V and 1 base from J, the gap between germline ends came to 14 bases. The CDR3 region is CASSLLGGGLSYEQYF. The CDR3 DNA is TGTGCCAGCAGTTTATTAGGGGGAGGACTTTCCTACGAGCAGTACTTC.

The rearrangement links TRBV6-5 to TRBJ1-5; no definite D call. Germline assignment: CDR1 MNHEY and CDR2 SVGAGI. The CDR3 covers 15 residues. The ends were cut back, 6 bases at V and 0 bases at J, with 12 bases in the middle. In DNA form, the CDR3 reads TGTGCCAGCAGGTCCCGAGTGGATAGCAATCAGCCCCAGCATTTT. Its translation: CASRSRVDSNQPQHF.

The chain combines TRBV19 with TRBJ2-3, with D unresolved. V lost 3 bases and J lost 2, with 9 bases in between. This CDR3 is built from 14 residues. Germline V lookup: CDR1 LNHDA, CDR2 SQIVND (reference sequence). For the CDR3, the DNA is TGTGCCAGTAGTATCGGTAGTATCACAGATACGCAGTATTTT. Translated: CASSIGSITDTQYF.

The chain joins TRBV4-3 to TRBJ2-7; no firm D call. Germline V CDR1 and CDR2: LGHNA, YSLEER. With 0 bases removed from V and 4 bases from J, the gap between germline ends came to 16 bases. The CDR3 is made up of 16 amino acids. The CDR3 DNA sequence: TGCGCCAGCAGCCAAGATCAAACAATAGGGATGTACGAGCAGTACTTC. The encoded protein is CASSQDQTIGMYEQYF.

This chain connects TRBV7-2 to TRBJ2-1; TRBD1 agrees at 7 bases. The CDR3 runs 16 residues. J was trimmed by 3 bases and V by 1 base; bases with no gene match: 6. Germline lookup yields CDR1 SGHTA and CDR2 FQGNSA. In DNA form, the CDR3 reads TGTGCCAGCAGCTTAGTTGGCAGGGGGTACTACAATGAGCAGTTCTTC. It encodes CASSLVGRGYYNEQFF.

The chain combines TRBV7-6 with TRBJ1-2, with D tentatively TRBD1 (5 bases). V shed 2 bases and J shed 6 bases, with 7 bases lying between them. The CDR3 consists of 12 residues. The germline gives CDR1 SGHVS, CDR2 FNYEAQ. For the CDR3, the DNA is TGTGCCAGCAGCTTATGGGGCGATGGCTACACCTTC. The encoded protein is CASSLWGDGYTF. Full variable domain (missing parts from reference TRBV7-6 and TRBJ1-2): GAGVSQSPRYKVTKRGQDVALRCDPISGHVSLYWYRQALGQGPEFLTYFNYEAQQDKSGLPNDRFSAERPEGSISTLTIQRTEQRDSAMYRCASSLWGDGYTFGSGTRLTVV.

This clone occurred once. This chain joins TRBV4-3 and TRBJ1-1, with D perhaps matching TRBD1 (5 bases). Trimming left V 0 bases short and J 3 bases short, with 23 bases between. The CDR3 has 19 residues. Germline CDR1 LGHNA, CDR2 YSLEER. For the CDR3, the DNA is TGCGCCAGCAGCCAAGATGGGGGACCGGGACCAACCGTATACACTGAAGCTTTCTTT. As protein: CASSQDGGPGPTVYTEAFF.

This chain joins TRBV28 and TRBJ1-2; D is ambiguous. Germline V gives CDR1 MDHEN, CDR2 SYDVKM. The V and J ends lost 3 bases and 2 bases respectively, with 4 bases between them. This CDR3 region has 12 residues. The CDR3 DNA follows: TGTGCCAGCAGTTTCAGGAACTATGGCTACACCTTC. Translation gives CASSFRNYGYTF.

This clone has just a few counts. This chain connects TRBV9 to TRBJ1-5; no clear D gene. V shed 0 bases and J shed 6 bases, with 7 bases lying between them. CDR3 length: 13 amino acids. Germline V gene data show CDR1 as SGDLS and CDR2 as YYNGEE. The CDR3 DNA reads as TGTGCCAGCAGCGTAGGGCTCCTTCAGCCCCAGCATTTT. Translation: CASSVGLLQPQHF.

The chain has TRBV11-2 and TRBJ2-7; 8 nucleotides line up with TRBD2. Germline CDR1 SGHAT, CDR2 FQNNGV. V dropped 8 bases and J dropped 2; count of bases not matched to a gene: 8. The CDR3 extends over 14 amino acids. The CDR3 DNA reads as TGTGCCAGCGCGTCGGGACTAGGAGCCTACGAGCAGTACTTC. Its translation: CASASGLGAYEQYF.

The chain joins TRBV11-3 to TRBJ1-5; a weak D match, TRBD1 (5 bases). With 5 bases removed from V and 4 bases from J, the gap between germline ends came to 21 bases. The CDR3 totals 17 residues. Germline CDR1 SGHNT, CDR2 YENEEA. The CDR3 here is CASSPRGPADWNQPQHF. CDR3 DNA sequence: TGTGCCAGCAGCCCCCGGGGCCCGGCCGACTGGAATCAGCCCCAGCATTTT.

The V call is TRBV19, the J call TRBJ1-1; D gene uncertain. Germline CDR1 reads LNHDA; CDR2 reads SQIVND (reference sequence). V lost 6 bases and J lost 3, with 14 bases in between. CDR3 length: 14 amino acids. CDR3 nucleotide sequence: TGTGCCAGTAGGCCATCGGACGGTCACACTGAAGCTTTCTTT. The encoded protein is CASRPSDGHTEAFF.

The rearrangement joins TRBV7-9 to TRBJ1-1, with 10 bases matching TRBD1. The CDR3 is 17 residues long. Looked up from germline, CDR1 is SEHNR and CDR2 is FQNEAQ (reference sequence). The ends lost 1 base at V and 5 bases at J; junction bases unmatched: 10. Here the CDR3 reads CASSLGWGDRGSTEAFF. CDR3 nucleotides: TGTGCCAGCAGCTTAGGATGGGGGGACAGGGGAAGTACTGAAGCTTTCTTT.

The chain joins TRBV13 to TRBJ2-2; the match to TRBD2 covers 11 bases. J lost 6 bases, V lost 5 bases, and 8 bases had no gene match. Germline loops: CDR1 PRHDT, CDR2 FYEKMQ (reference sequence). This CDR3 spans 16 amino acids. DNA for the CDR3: TGTGCCAGCAGCCGCCCTAGCGGGAGGATACCCGGGGAGCTGTTTTTT. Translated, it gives CASSRPSGRIPGELFF.

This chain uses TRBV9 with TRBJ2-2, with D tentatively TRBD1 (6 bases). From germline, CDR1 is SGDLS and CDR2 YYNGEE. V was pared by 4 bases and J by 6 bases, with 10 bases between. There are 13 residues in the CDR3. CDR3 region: CASSPGAAGELFF. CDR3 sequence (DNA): TGTGCCAGCAGCCCAGGGGCAGCCGGGGAGCTGTTTTTT.

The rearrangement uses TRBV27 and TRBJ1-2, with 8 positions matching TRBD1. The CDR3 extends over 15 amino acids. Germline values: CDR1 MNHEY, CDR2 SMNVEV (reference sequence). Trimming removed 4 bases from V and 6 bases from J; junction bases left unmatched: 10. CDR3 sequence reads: CASSYTRTGWDGYTF. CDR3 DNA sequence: TGTGCCAGCAGTTATACACGGACAGGGTGGGATGGCTACACCTTC.

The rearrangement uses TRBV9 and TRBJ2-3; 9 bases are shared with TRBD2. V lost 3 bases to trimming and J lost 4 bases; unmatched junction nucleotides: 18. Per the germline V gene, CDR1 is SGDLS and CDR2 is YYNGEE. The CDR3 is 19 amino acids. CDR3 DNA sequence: TGTGCCAGCAGCGCCCAAAAAAGTGGTAGCGGGAGCTGGGCAGATACGCAGTATTTT. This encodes CASSAQKSGSGSWADTQYF. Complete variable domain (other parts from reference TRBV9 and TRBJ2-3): DSGVTQTPKHLITATGQRVTLRCSPRSGDLSVYWYQQSLDQGLQFLIQYYNGEERAKGNILERFSAQQFPDLHSELNLSSLELGDSALYFCASSAQKSGSGSWADTQYFGPGTRLTVL.

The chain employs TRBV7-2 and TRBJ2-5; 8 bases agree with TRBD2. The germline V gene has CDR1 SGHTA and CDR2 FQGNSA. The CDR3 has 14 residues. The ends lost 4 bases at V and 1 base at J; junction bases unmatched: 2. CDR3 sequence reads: CASSSGGAQETQYF. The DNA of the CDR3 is TGTGCCAGCAGCTCGGGGGGGGCCCAAGAGACCCAGTACTTC.

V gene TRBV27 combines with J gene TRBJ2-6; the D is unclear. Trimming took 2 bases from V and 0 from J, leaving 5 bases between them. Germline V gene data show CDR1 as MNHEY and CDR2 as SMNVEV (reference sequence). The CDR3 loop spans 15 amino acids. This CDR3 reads CASSLGGSGANVLTF. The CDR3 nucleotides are TGTGCCAGCAGTTTAGGTGGCTCTGGGGCCAACGTCCTGACTTTC.

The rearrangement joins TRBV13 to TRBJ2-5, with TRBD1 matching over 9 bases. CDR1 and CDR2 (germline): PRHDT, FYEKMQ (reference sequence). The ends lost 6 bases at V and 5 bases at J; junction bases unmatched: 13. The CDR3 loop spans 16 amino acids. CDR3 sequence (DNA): TGTGCCAGCAGTTACCCCCAGGACAGGGGAGGGGAGACCCAGTACTTC. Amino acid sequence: CASSYPQDRGGETQYF.

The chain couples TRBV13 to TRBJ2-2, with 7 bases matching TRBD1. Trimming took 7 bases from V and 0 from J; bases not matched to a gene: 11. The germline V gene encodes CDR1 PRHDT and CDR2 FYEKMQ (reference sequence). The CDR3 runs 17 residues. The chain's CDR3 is CASTETKQGSNTGELFF. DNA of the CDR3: TGTGCCAGCACCGAAACTAAACAGGGGTCGAACACCGGGGAGCTGTTTTTT.

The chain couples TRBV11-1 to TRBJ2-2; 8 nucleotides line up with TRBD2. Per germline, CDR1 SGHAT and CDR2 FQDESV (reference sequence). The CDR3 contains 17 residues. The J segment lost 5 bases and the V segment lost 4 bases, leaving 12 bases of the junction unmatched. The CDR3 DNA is TGTGCCAGCAGCTGGACAACTCGGGGACTAGGAACCGGGGAGCTGTTTTTT. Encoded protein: CASSWTTRGLGTGELFF.

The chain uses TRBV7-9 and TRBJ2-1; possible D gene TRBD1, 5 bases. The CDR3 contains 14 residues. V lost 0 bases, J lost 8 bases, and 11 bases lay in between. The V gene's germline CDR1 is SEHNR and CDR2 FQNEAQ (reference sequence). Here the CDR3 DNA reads TGTGCCAGCAGCTTAGCCAGGGTCAACGATGAGCAGTTCTTC. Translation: CASSLARVNDEQFF.

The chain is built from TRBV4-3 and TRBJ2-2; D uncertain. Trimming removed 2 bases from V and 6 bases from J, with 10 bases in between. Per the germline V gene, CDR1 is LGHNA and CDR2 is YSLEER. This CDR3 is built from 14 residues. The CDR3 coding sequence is TGCGCCAGCAGCCAACCTTTAAACCCCGGGGAGCTGTTTTTT. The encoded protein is CASSQPLNPGELFF.